This TCR beta chain was sequenced in a study of Ad26.COV2.S vaccination and SARS-CoV-2 variants (dated by TCRdb to the early 2020s). Some background on the complete study: Donors in the vaccine arm were drawn from COV1001, a phase I-IIa trial of Ad26.COV2.S in healthy adults that was multicentre, randomized, double-blind and placebo-controlled. Throughout the experiments and outcome assessment, investigators stayed blinded to trial group allocation. Dosing of Ad26.COV2.S was intramuscular, at either 5x10^10 or 1x10^11 viral particles, delivered as one shot or as two shots spaced 56 days apart. Sequencing of the TCRbeta repertoire served to evaluate the specificity and breadth of SARS-CoV-2-reactive T cell receptors following Ad26.COV2.S vaccination. The TCR-sequenced set comprised around 30 samples: around 20 Ad26.COV2.S vaccine recipients, 5 placebo recipients and 8 SARS-CoV-2 convalescent individuals. Participants in the trial were split at random into five groups of five each, receiving low-dose or high-dose Ad26.COV2.S once or twice, or else placebo on both occasions. General conclusions and limits of the study: Higher spike-specific TCR breadth was observed in Ad26.COV2.S recipients than in placebo recipients (P = 0.0014). After vaccination, substantial breadth of spike-specific CD8+ and CD4+ T cell responses was reported. It was noted by the authors that total T cell responses may have been underestimated by the TCR breadth and depth analyses. The study was not powered for comparison of responses between vaccine doses or regimens. Vaccine and placebo recipients had similar non-spike TCR breadth, a finding consistent with the vaccine containing only spike.

TCRbeta CDR3 regions were sequenced with the immunoSEQ Assay. After extraction, genomic DNA underwent amplification by bias-controlled multiplex PCR, followed by high-throughput sequencing. The source study handled its data this way. To quantify the absolute abundance of every unique TCRbeta CDR3 region, sequences were collapsed and filtered. T cell fraction was estimated by normalizing TCRbeta template counts to usable DNA, with usable DNA measured through amplification of reference genes found in all nucleated cells. Repertoire TCRs were annotated as SARS-CoV-2-specific by exact matching of V gene, CDR3 amino acid sequence and J gene to a known reactive TCR set. The reference SARS-CoV-2 TCR set was derived from MIRA and filtered for enrichment in COVID-19-positive ImmuneCODE repertoires, a step that removed public or cross-reactive TCRs. Using the MIRA antigens, annotated TCRs were further analysed by specific ORF or by position within an ORF. Breadth was defined as annotated unique rearrangements over total unique productive rearrangements; depth was the summed frequency of those rearrangements. Two-sided Wilcoxon rank-sum tests were used to compare TCR breadth between groups. This immuneACCESS table, as held by TCRdb, lists in-frame sequences with V and J called but not all clones. Of the missing ones, under half trace to an unresolved V gene in checked studies; the others have no known cause. That table supplies the V and J calls and clone size; D and trimming were determined from the DNA. This sample comprises around 320,000 clones, just over 85% of them detected only once. The top ten constitute around 2% of the sample.

Concerning this clone: It has no known antigen specificity. Per-base qualities were not stored, and no clone one base away is much larger.

Reading the label with the study, this specimen's treatment or condition is: around 19 received Ad26.COV2.S at low or high dose, single or two shots; about 5 received placebo; per-sample allocation not given. Repertoires of vaccine and placebo recipients were sequenced from samples taken on day 63 after the first injection. Between 29 July and 7 August 2020, Cohort 1b enrolled 20 to 30 adults aged 18-55 years at one site in Boston, USA. Ad26.COV2.S was a replication-incompetent adenovirus type 26 vector expressing a prefusion-stabilized SARS-CoV-2 spike protein from the original Wuhan strain. The specimen was peripheral blood, collected in a trial of Ad26.COV2.S vaccine versus placebo. This TCR derives from a person aged 18 to 65 who received the Ad26.COV2.S COVID-19 vaccine or a placebo.

In nucleotides, the sequence is TGCGCCAGCAGCGGCAAGGGGGGGAGCTCCTACGAGCAGTACTTC. Its translation reads: CASSGKGGSSYEQYF. Rearrangement joined TRBV5-1 to TRBJ2-7; matching of 7 bases hints at TRBD2 as the D gene. The junction shows trimming of 4 bases on V and 0 bases on J, plus 14 bases between the germline ends. The germline V gene specifies SGHRS as CDR1 and YFSETQ as CDR2. The CDR3 starts with the cysteine, ends with the phenylalanine, and has 15 residues. Of the read, only the CDR3 DNA is kept; its 45 bases are in frame from base 1.